The present TCR beta chain was sequenced within a study of cytomegalovirus exposure and HLA in healthy donors. As regards this clone: The antigen remains unidentified.

This CDR3 comprises 17 residues. Germline trimming cut 4 bases from V and 4 bases from J; bases unmatched to any gene: 8. Study-level findings and limits: Follow-up analysis found HLA locus-dependent TCR association rates, highest for DRB1 and lowest for HLA-C.

A multiplex PCR was run with 60 Vbeta primers and 13 Jbeta primers. The repertoire was sequenced with immunoSEQ multiplex PCR; TCRdb's copy has only in-frame clones and lacks some. Of some 140,000 clones in the sample, around 70% are singletons; the top ten hold approximately 2.3%. The chain links TRBV5-7 to TRBJ2-6, with 10 bases lining up with TRBD2. TRBV5-7 has ORF status, its function being uncertain. Sequencing used PBMCs. The clonotype was recovered from a man aged 25-45 years in good health and CMV-seronegative. CDR3 amino acids: CASSAGTSVPGANVLTF. The CDR3 DNA reads TGTGCCAGCAGCGCCGGGACTAGCGTCCCCGGGGCCAACGTCCTGACTTTC.